This T cell receptor (beta chain) derives from a study of T cell responses to AZD1222 COVID-19 vaccine. For the study at large: Second-dose intervals near 4 or 12 weeks were combined.

Concerning this clone itself: Its antigen is still unknown.

The method was immunoSEQ multiplex PCR; TCRdb's version includes in-frame clones alone and lacks a portion of them. The sample holds about 160,000 clones; around 90% are singletons and the top ten take approximately 4.8%. V lost 5 bases to trimming and J lost 10 bases, with 15 bases between them. From germline, CDR1 is MDHEN and CDR2 SYDVKM. The length of the CDR3 is 13 residues. Study outcomes and limitations: Two doses of AZD1222 preceded a rise in Spike-specific TCR breadth and depth. Females outnumbered males among donors, who were mostly white British; clonal diversity was possibly underestimated. Only a handful of people who got AZD1222 tested seropositive at baseline.

This clonotype originated in an adult in good health. The chain is built from TRBV28 and TRBJ1-5; D call uncertain. The specimen comprised peripheral blood, sampled on day 0 of AZD1222 vaccination. This CDR3 reads CASSRPATGPQHF. Here the CDR3 DNA reads TGTGCCAGCAGTAGGCCAGCGACGGGACCCCAGCATTTT.